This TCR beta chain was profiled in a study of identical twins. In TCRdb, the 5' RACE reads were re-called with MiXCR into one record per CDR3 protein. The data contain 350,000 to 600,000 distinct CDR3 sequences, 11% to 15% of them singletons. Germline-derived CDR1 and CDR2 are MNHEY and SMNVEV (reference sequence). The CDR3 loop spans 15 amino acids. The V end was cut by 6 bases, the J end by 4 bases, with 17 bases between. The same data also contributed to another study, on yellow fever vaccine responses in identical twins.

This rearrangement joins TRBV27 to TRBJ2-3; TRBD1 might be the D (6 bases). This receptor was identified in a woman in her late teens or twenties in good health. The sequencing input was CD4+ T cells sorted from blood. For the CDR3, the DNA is TGTGCCAGCAGCCGGGACACTTCAGGGGCAGATACGCAGTATTTT. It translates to CASSRDTSGADTQYF.